The present TCR beta chain was sequenced within a study of control samples from healthy donors and cancer patients. CDR3 size: 14 residues. Germline loops: CDR1 MNHEY, CDR2 SVGAGI. Trimming removed 5 bases from V and 5 bases from J, with 13 bases in between. Profiled with immunoSEQ multiplex PCR; TCRdb holds only in-frame clones, not every one. This table holds about 160,000 clones, roughly 94% found once. Sequencing input: blood. The chain uses TRBV6-5 and TRBJ1-5; unclear D gene. This TCR came from a woman in her forties in good health. This CDR3 reads CASSSRTVDQPQHF. The DNA for the CDR3 is TGTGCCAGCAGTAGCCGCACGGTGGATCAGCCCCAGCATTTT.